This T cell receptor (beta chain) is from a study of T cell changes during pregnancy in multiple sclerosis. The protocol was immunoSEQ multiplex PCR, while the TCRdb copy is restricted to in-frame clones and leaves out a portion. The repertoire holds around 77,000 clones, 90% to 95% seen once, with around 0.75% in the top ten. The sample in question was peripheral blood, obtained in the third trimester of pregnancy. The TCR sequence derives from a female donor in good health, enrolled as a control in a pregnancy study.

Written as DNA, the CDR3 is TGTGCCAGCAGTTCCCCCCGACTAGCGCGCTCCTACAATGAGCAGTTCTTC. Residues: CASSSPRLARSYNEQFF. V is TRBV27 and J is TRBJ2-1, with TRBD2 identical over 8 bases. CDR1 is MNHEY and CDR2 is SMNVEV in the germline V gene (reference sequence). This CDR3 has 17 residues. V dropped 4 bases and J dropped 0; count of bases not matched to a gene: 8.